Below are 25 T cell receptor beta chains sequenced from a single sample in a study of cytomegalovirus exposure and HLA in healthy donors. The PCR had 60 Vbeta and 13 Jbeta primers. This table comes from immunoSEQ multiplex PCR, and its TCRdb copy is limited to in-frame clones, with some not included. The sample holds tens of thousands of clones, approximately 80% seen once. The sample comprised PBMCs. These receptors came from a woman between 50 and 59 years old in good health and CMV-seropositive.

This sequence joins TRBV29-1 and TRBJ1-5, with D perhaps matching TRBD1 (5 bases). This CDR3 contains 15 residues. V gave up 6 bases and J gave up 2 bases, with 17 bases separating them. The V gene's germline CDR1 is SQVTM and CDR2 ANQGSEA. The CDR3 DNA follows: TGCAGCGTCCTAGGAGGGGAAGAGGGCAATCAGCCCCAGCATTTT. Its protein is CSVLGGEEGNQPQHF.

The chain recombines TRBV27 with TRBJ1-1; D gene ambiguous. V lost 3 bases and J 5 bases, leaving 10 bases between the germline ends. CDR1 MNHEY and CDR2 SMNVEV come from the germline V gene (reference sequence). CDR3 size: 13 residues. For the CDR3, the DNA is TGTGCCAGCAGTTTTTTGAGCAAAACTGAAGCTTTCTTT. Translated, it gives CASSFLSKTEAFF.

This sequence joins TRBV6-6 and TRBJ2-1; 8 bases align to TRBD2. Trimming at V came to 6 bases and at J to 8 bases, leaving 12 bases not matched to a gene. CDR3 length: 15 amino acids. The germline gives CDR1 MNHNY, CDR2 SVGAGI (reference sequence). The chain's CDR3 is CASREHGTRGDEQFF. CDR3 DNA sequence: TGTGCCAGCAGGGAGCACGGGACTAGGGGCGATGAGCAGTTCTTC.

This clone was detected only once. This chain joins TRBV5-1 and TRBJ2-7; the match to TRBD1 covers 11 bases. The CDR3 sequence is 18 residues long. The germline CDR1 and CDR2 sequences are SGHRS and YFSETQ. After removal of 0 bases from V and 4 bases from J, the junction contained 12 bases not matched to a gene. The DNA of the CDR3 is TGCGCCAGCAGCTTGGCCCCTGGGGGGACAGGGGGAGGTTACGAGCAGTACTTC. It codes for CASSLAPGGTGGGYEQYF.

This clone was detected only a few times. The chain links TRBV6-4 to TRBJ2-1, with 10 positions matching TRBD2. With 4 bases clipped from V and 7 bases from J, the junction kept 7 bases outside the gene matches. Germline-derived CDR1 and CDR2 are MRHNA and SNTAGT. CDR3 length: 15 residues. CDR3 in amino acids: CASSASSGSSNEQFF. The CDR3 nucleotides are TGTGCCAGCAGTGCCTCTAGCGGGAGTAGTAATGAGCAGTTCTTC.

V gene TRBV9 combines with J gene TRBJ2-7; tentative D call: TRBD2 (5 bases). With 3 bases removed from V and 3 bases from J, the gap between germline ends came to 10 bases. CDR1 and CDR2 (germline): SGDLS, YYNGEE. The CDR3 sequence is 13 residues long. The CDR3 coding sequence is TGTGCCAGCAGCGGTTCCCGGGACTACGAGCAGTACTTC. This codes for CASSGSRDYEQYF.

The CDR3 loop reads CASSPQRQGQETQYF. The CDR3 coding sequence is TGTGCCAGCTCACCACAGCGACAGGGGCAAGAGACCCAGTACTTC. The V gene is TRBV18, the J gene TRBJ2-5; 8 bases map to TRBD1. Trimming cost V 1 base and J 2 bases; bases outside gene matches: 3. CDR3 length equals 15 residues. Germline V CDR1 and CDR2: KGHSH, LQKENI.

This clone was observed a handful of times. The chain employs TRBV30 and TRBJ2-7; TRBD1 agrees at 10 bases. The ends lost 0 bases at V and 5 bases at J; junction bases unmatched: 4. This CDR3 comprises 14 residues. Germline V gene data show CDR1 as GTSNPN and CDR2 as SVGIG (reference sequence). The CDR3 DNA reads TGTGCCTGGAGTGTAGACAGGGGGCAGGACGAGCAGTACTTC. This translates into CAWSVDRGQDEQYF.

In its sample, this clone was seen once. The chain joins TRBV27 to TRBJ2-3, with 7 bases aligning to TRBD2. J was trimmed by 0 bases and V by 8 bases; bases with no gene match: 5. The CDR3 loop spans 14 amino acids. Germline CDR1 is MNHEY and CDR2 is SMNVEV (reference sequence). CDR3 loop: CASAWGGSTDTQYF. CDR3 in DNA: TGTGCCAGCGCTTGGGGAGGGAGCACAGATACGCAGTATTTT.

This chain uses TRBV30 with TRBJ1-2; no definite D call. Per the germline V gene, CDR1 is GTSNPN and CDR2 is SVGIG (reference sequence). Trimming took off 0 bases at V and 8 bases at J, with 13 bases between the two ends. There are 13 residues in the CDR3. CDR3 sequence reads: CAWSVPRFGGYTF. In DNA, the CDR3 is TGTGCCTGGAGTGTACCCAGATTCGGGGGCTACACCTTC.

Only one count was recorded for this clone. This sequence joins TRBV19 and TRBJ2-2, with 8 bases lining up with TRBD1. Per the germline V gene, CDR1 is LNHDA and CDR2 is SQIVND (reference sequence). This CDR3 has 18 amino acids. Trimming took 3 bases from V and 1 from J; bases not matched to a gene: 10. This chain's CDR3 is CASSILLGQGQNTGELFF. The CDR3 bases are TGTGCCAGTAGTATCCTACTCGGACAGGGACAGAACACCGGGGAGCTGTTTTTT.

The chain couples TRBV19 to TRBJ2-5; D might be TRBD1 (5 bases). Germline CDR1 LNHDA, CDR2 SQIVND (reference sequence). CDR3 length: 14 residues. The V end lost 1 base, the J end lost 4 bases, and 10 bases lay between the germline ends. The CDR3 protein is CASSIGSGSETQYF. CDR3 nucleotide sequence: TGTGCCAGTAGTATAGGGTCAGGGTCAGAGACCCAGTACTTC.

Here the CDR3 DNA reads TGCGCCAGCAGCTTGGGGGGCGGCCCCACAGATACGCAGTATTTT. Amino acid sequence: CASSLGGGPTDTQYF. The chain uses TRBV5-1 and TRBJ2-3, with a weak D call TRBD1 (5 bases). Germline-derived CDR1 and CDR2 are SGHRS and YFSETQ. The germline V and J ends were trimmed by 0 bases and 2 bases, with 10 bases remaining between them. CDR3 length equals 15 residues.

In this sample, this clone turned up once. The chain carries TRBV6-1 and TRBJ2-1, with 7 positions matching TRBD1. V was clipped by 7 bases and J by 4 bases; unmatched bases: 7. CDR3 size: 14 residues. CDR1 and CDR2 (germline): MNHNS, SASEGT. CDR3: CASNNRDRYNEQFF. The CDR3 nucleotides are TGTGCCAGCAATAACCGGGACAGATACAATGAGCAGTTCTTC.

The V call is TRBV19, the J call TRBJ1-2; D remains unclear. CDR1 and CDR2 (germline): LNHDA, SQIVND (reference sequence). CDR3 length equals 14 residues. The V end lost 3 bases, the J end lost 6 bases, and 14 bases lay between the germline ends. DNA of the CDR3: TGTGCCAGTAGTATCGGGAGGGCGCCTCATGGCTACACCTTC. Protein product: CASSIGRAPHGYTF.

The chain couples TRBV18 to TRBJ1-2; 10 bases line up with TRBD1. The CDR3 is 17 residues long. V lost 2 bases, J lost 4 bases, and 10 bases stayed unmatched. The V gene's germline CDR1 is KGHSH and CDR2 LQKENI. The CDR3 reads CASSPSAGTGVPYGYTF. The CDR3 bases are TGTGCCAGCTCACCATCGGCCGGGACAGGGGTACCCTATGGCTACACCTTC.

The chain has TRBV2 and TRBJ2-7; TRBD1 aligns across 7 bases. Unmatched junction bases numbered 8, after V lost 6 bases and J lost 3 bases. The CDR3 is 14 amino acids. The germline gives CDR1 SNHLY, CDR2 FYNNEI. This CDR3 reads CASRPKGADYEQYF. CDR3 nucleotide sequence: TGTGCCAGCAGACCAAAGGGGGCGGACTACGAGCAGTACTTC.

V usage is TRBV6-5 and J usage is TRBJ2-2, with a weak D call TRBD2 (5 bases). V lost 6 bases to trimming and J lost 7 bases, with 15 bases between them. Germline CDR1 MNHEY, CDR2 SVGAGI. The CDR3 totals 14 residues. DNA of the CDR3: TGTGCCAGCAGCGCTGGACTTTTGAGCGGGGAGCTGTTTTTT. Protein: CASSAGLLSGELFF.

This rearrangement joins TRBV2 to TRBJ2-5, with D possibly matching TRBD1 (5 bases). The J call may be mistaken, given a closer DNA end match to TRBJ2-7. Germline CDR1 is SNHLY and CDR2 is FYNNEI. The CDR3 has 14 amino acids. The CDR3: CASSGKGRAYEQYF. CDR3 nucleotides: TGTGCCAGCAGTGGGAAGGGGCGTGCCTACGAGCAGTACTTC.

The gene calls are TRBV6-1 and TRBJ1-5; D is ambiguous. The CDR3 covers 16 residues. Trimming took 0 bases from V and 3 from J, leaving 12 bases between them. Germline-derived CDR1 and CDR2 are MNHNS and SASEGT. CDR3 sequence: CASSEAAGGFNQPQHF. CDR3 nucleotide sequence: TGTGCCAGCAGTGAAGCGGCTGGCGGTTTCAATCAGCCCCAGCATTTT.

This clone was recorded once. A much larger clonotype is one base distant, so this may be a read error. The genes are TRBV5-6 and TRBJ1-5; 7 nucleotides agree with TRBD1. There are 15 residues in the CDR3. V gave up 2 bases and J gave up 1 base; unmatched junction bases: 3. The V gene's germline CDR1 is SGHDT and CDR2 YYEEEE. CDR3 protein: CASSLQGMSNQPQHF. CDR3 bases: TGTGCCAGCAGCTTACAGGGGATGAGCAATCAGCCCCAGCATTTT.

In its sample, this clone was seen a few times. The gene calls are TRBV5-1 and TRBJ1-4, with TRBD1 matching over 7 bases. CDR3 size: 15 residues. Germline V gene lookup returns CDR1 SGHRS and CDR2 YFSETQ. J lost 3 bases, V lost 4 bases, and 6 bases had no gene match. CDR3 sequence: CASSNPGQSNEKLFF. CDR3 nucleotides: TGCGCCAGCAGCAACCCGGGACAGTCTAATGAAAAACTGTTTTTT.

V and J are TRBV19 and TRBJ2-1; 10 bases fit TRBD2. In germline, CDR1 is LNHDA, CDR2 SQIVND (reference sequence). The J segment lost 5 bases and the V segment lost 3 bases, leaving 7 bases of the junction unmatched. The CDR3 consists of 16 residues. The CDR3 coding sequence is TGTGCCAGTAGTATCAGAGGACTAGCGGTACACAATGAGCAGTTCTTC. It specifies CASSIRGLAVHNEQFF.

The genes are TRBV5-1 and TRBJ2-1, with D maybe TRBD2 (6 bases). V lost 5 bases to trimming and J lost 8 bases, with 11 bases between them. The germline CDR1 and CDR2 sequences are SGHRS and YFSETQ. The CDR3 runs to 12 residues. The CDR3 coding sequence is TGCGCCAGCAGAGAGGAGGGCGATGAGCAGTTCTTC. It yields the protein CASREEGDEQFF.

With respect to this clone: The same CDR3 also results from other DNA sequences found in this sample. This sequence joins TRBV5-1 and TRBJ2-3, with 9 bases fitting TRBD2. Germline V lookup: CDR1 SGHRS, CDR2 YFSETQ. The CDR3 is made up of 15 amino acids. Trimming cost V 4 bases and J 0 bases; bases outside gene matches: 3. CDR3 loop: CASSLAGTSTDTQYF. As DNA, the CDR3 is TGCGCCAGCAGCCTAGCGGGGACTAGCACAGATACGCAGTATTTT.